Shown below are 31 T cell receptor beta chains from a single sample sequenced in a study of tumor-infiltrating lymphocytes in primary liver carcinoma. Using a constant-region primer together with ProtoScript II reverse transcriptase, TCR beta cDNA was made from approximately 500 ng of total RNA. Researchers made the TCR beta libraries by running three nested multiplex PCR rounds with slightly modified ARM-PCR. Primers for the first two PCR rounds were TRBV1-TRBV30 forward primers and a C-beta reverse primer (roughly 10 cycles per round). Each CDR3 protein is one row after TCRdb ran MiXCR on the multiplex PCR reads. The sample shows hundreds of thousands of distinct CDR3 sequences, approximately 54% of them seen only once. The source of the blood RNA was unsorted whole blood, and germline DNA was extracted as well. The source material was peripheral blood. The receptors stem from a woman under 40 with primary liver carcinoma and hepatitis B virus infection.

The J gene is TRBJ2-2, the V gene TRBV6-2 or TRBV6-3; 7 bases fit TRBD1. After removal of 10 bases from V and 1 base from J, the junction contained 9 bases not matched to a gene. This CDR3 has 15 amino acids. CDR1 and CDR2 (germline): MNHEY, SVGEGT. CDR3 in DNA: TGTGCCAACAATTCAACAGGGGAGAACACCGGGGAGCTGTTTTTT. Its protein is CANNSTGENTGELFF.

The V call is TRBV5-1, the J call TRBJ2-1, with TRBD2 identical over 8 bases. This CDR3 contains 16 residues. Germline V gives CDR1 SGHRS, CDR2 YFSETQ. Unmatched junction bases numbered 10, after V lost 1 base and J lost 7 bases. The CDR3 nucleotides read TGCGCCAGCAGCTTGCTTCTGGCGGGAGGTCTAAATGAGCAGTTCTTC. Residues: CASSLLLAGGLNEQFF.

Points on this clonotype: One junction end disagrees with the germline gene, perhaps due to a read error. V gene TRBV11-3 combines with J gene TRBJ2-3; TRBD2 agrees at 8 bases. The CDR3 has 15 amino acids. Germline loops: CDR1 SGHNT, CDR2 YENEEA. The CDR3 DNA sequence: TGTGCCAGTAGCTCACCCAGGACTAGCACAGATATGCAGTATTTT. Its translation: CASSSPRTSTDMQYF.

Only a few counts were recorded for this clonotype. This chain links TRBV19 with TRBJ1-5; 9 positions agree with TRBD1. CDR3 size: 16 residues. Per germline, CDR1 LNHDA and CDR2 SQIVND (reference sequence). J was trimmed by 0 bases and V by 7 bases; bases with no gene match: 7. The CDR3 sequence: CASTRTGDYSNQPQHF. In nucleotides, the CDR3 is TGTGCCAGTACCCGGACAGGGGATTATAGCAATCAGCCCCAGCATTTT.

A note on this clonotype: Since a much larger clone is just one base distant, this may be a read error. Since the CDR3 does not end with the conserved phenylalanine or tryptophan, this likely comes from a read error. V usage is TRBV4-2 and J usage is TRBJ1-6; no firm D call. This CDR3 has 16 residues. Trimming pared 4 bases from V and 8 bases from J, leaving 18 bases between. In germline, CDR1 is LGHNA, CDR2 YNFKEQ. CDR3 protein: CASSPIGRVADSPLHY. The CDR3 coding sequence is TGTGCCAGCAGCCCTATAGGTCGGGTAGCGGATTCACCCCTCCACTAT.

Regarding this clonotype: A much larger clone differs by one base, so this may be a read error. The chain combines TRBV6-6 with TRBJ2-2; D tentatively fits TRBD1 or TRBD2 (6 bases each). V shed 7 bases and J shed 9 bases, with 18 bases lying between them. The length of the CDR3 is 14 residues. The germline V gene encodes CDR1 MNHNY and CDR2 SVGAGI (reference sequence). CDR3 region: CASKAGGETRELFF. As DNA, the CDR3 is TGTGCCAGCAAGGCCGGGGGCGAAACCAGGGAGCTGTTTTTT.

The CDR3: CASSFITSHSDQFF. The DNA of the CDR3 is TGTGCCAGCAGTTTCATTACTAGTCACAGTGATCAGTTCTTC. The chain links TRBV28 to TRBJ2-1, with D possibly matching TRBD2 (5 bases). The germline V gene has CDR1 MDHEN and CDR2 SYDVKM. The CDR3 has 14 amino acids. V dropped 3 bases and J dropped 13 bases, with 19 bases sitting between them.

In this sample, this clonotype turned up a few times. This sequence joins TRBV12-3 or TRBV12-4 and TRBJ1-3; unclear D gene. The CDR3 has 13 residues. V lost 1 base and J lost 4, with 5 bases in between. CDR3 loop: CASSLEEGNTIYF. The CDR3 DNA is TGTGCCAGCAGTTTAGAGGAGGGAAACACCATATATTTT.

This clonotype was observed many times. The chain employs TRBV29-1 and TRBJ2-2; maybe TRBD1 (5 bases). Trimming took 4 bases from V and 6 from J, leaving 18 bases between them. The CDR3 contains 15 residues. The germline gives CDR1 SQVTM, CDR2 ANQGSEA. The CDR3, as DNA: TGCAGCGTTGTGCAGGACGGTGGGGCAGCCGGGGAGCTGTTTTTT. It is translated as CSVVQDGGAAGELFF.

Note on this clonotype: The conserved final phenylalanine or tryptophan is absent from the CDR3, which likely points to a read error. CDR3 residues: CASSLGGNEQFL. Here the CDR3 DNA reads TGTGCCAGCAGCCTTGGGGGCAATGAGCAGTTCCTC. This chain uses TRBV5-6 with TRBJ2-1; D is possibly TRBD1 or TRBD2 (5 bases each). The CDR3 spans 12 residues. Germline V CDR1 and CDR2: SGHDT, YYEEEE. The V gene lost 4 bases and the J gene lost 6 bases, with 8 bases spanning the gap.

This clonotype appeared a single time. A single base separates this from a much larger clone, so it may be a read error. This sequence joins TRBV7-9 and TRBJ2-1, with a weak D call TRBD2 (5 bases). Germline loops: CDR1 SEHNR, CDR2 FQNEAQ (reference sequence). The CDR3 covers 14 residues. V lost 5 bases and J 8 bases, leaving 16 bases between the germline ends. CDR3 residues: CASSATTLSHEQFF. CDR3 bases: TGTGCCAGCAGCGCGACTACCCTTAGCCATGAGCAGTTCTTC.

This clonotype was picked up one time. This is likely a read error, given that the CDR3 carries no conserved phenylalanine or tryptophan at its end. The chain is built from TRBV4-1 and TRBJ2-7; 11 positions agree with TRBD2. The CDR3 totals 16 residues. Germline V gives CDR1 MGHRA, CDR2 YSYEKL. CDR3 region: CASGQEGTSGFYEQYL. The CDR3 bases are TGCGCCAGCGGCCAAGAGGGGACTAGCGGCTTTTACGAGCAGTACTTA.

The V gene is TRBV12-3 or TRBV12-4, the J gene TRBJ2-7, with D tentatively TRBD1 (6 bases). The CDR3 loop spans 12 amino acids. Trimming pared 2 bases from V and 7 bases from J, leaving 9 bases between. CDR3 region: CASSLKRGEQYF. CDR3 DNA: TGTGCCAGCAGTTTAAAGAGGGGGGAGCAGTACTTC.

V usage is TRBV6-5 and J usage is TRBJ2-1, with unresolved D. Looked up from germline, CDR1 is MNHEY and CDR2 is SVGAGI. V lost 0 bases to trimming and J lost 0 bases, with 9 bases between them. The CDR3 extends over 16 amino acids. The CDR3 loop reads CASSYSVITSYNEQFF. CDR3 sequence (DNA): TGTGCCAGCAGTTACTCCGTGATTACCTCCTACAATGAGCAGTTCTTC.

For this clonotype: It may be a read error: a sequence one base away is much more abundant. The chain recombines TRBV6-5 with TRBJ2-1; no firm D call. The CDR3 contains 16 residues. Per germline, CDR1 MNHEY and CDR2 SVGAGI. Deletions cut 5 bases from V and 1 base from J, with 15 bases between. CDR3 nucleotides: TGTGCCAGCAGTCGTCTAACATGGCAATCCTACAATGAGCAGTTCTTC. It is translated as CASSRLTWQSYNEQFF.

This clonotype was seen once. A junction end diverges from the germline sequence, so it may reflect a read error. The rearrangement uses TRBV11-2 and TRBJ2-5; D is perhaps TRBD2 (6 bases). This CDR3 is built from 20 residues. Germline V CDR1 and CDR2: SGHAT, FQNNGV. CDR3 sequence reads: CAISLDRSGPFSGARETRYF. DNA for the CDR3: TGTGCCATCAGCTTAGATCGGAGCGGTCCCTTTTCCGGGGCTCGGGAGACCCGGTACTTC.

In its sample, this clonotype was seen many times. The chain employs TRBV6-1 and TRBJ2-7; 10 positions match TRBD2. The CDR3 length is 18 residues. After removal of 0 bases from V and 4 bases from J, the junction contained 12 bases not matched to a gene. Germline loops: CDR1 MNHNS, CDR2 SASEGT. CDR3 coding DNA: TGTGCCAGCAGTGAAGCGCTAGAGCGGGAGGGCCGTTGGTACGAGCAGTACTTC. It codes for CASSEALEREGRWYEQYF.

The CDR3 loop reads CASSTRRQGHNYGYTF. CDR3 in DNA: TGTGCCAGCAGCACACGAAGACAGGGGCATAACTATGGCTACACCTTC. The rearrangement links TRBV6-2 or TRBV6-3 to TRBJ1-2, with TRBD1 matching 8 bases. Trimming removed 6 bases from V and 1 base from J; junction bases left unmatched: 10. The germline V gene has CDR1 MNHEY and CDR2 SVGEGT. The CDR3 consists of 16 residues.

A few counts support this clonotype. The rearrangement joins TRBV4-1 to TRBJ1-2; D unresolved. Germline assignment: CDR1 MGHRA and CDR2 YSYEKL. There are 17 residues in the CDR3. Trimming cost V 4 bases and J 2 bases, with 20 bases left between them. Here the CDR3 DNA reads TGCGCCAGCAGCCCAGCCAGAACGCCGAGCGGGAACTATGGCTACACCTTC. Translated: CASSPARTPSGNYGYTF.

This clonotype turned up a few times. The junction and the germline gene differ at one end; a read error may be behind it. The J gene is TRBJ2-7, the V gene TRBV11-1; D possibly corresponds to TRBD1 (6 bases). The V gene's germline CDR1 is SGHAT and CDR2 FQDESV (reference sequence). This CDR3 spans 15 amino acids. In nucleotides, the CDR3 is TGTGCCAGCAGCCTGTCCGGGACATCCTCCTACGGGCAGTATTTC. Its protein product is CASSLSGTSSYGQYF.

A remark on this clonotype: Given a much more abundant clone one base away, this may be a read error. The chain combines TRBV10-3 with TRBJ1-1; weak D call: TRBD1 (6 bases). Germline V gives CDR1 ENHRY, CDR2 SYGVKD. The CDR3 length is 13 residues. The V gene lost 10 bases and the J gene lost 1 base, with 13 bases spanning the gap. The CDR3 DNA reads as TGTGCCACCAGGGAGACAGGGAACACTGAAGCTTTCTTT. Amino acid sequence: CATRETGNTEAFF.

V gene TRBV11-2 combines with J gene TRBJ2-1; 7 bases align to TRBD2. Germline-derived CDR1 and CDR2 are SGHAT and FQNNGV. This CDR3 is 15 amino acids long. The trim removed 4 bases at V and 6 bases at J, leaving 9 bases unmatched. The CDR3 sequence: CASSSSSTSPNEQFF. The DNA of the CDR3 is TGTGCCAGCAGCTCTTCCTCGACTAGCCCCAATGAGCAGTTCTTC.

The chain carries TRBV10-2 and TRBJ2-1; 14 bases are a match to TRBD2. CDR1 is WSHSY and CDR2 is SAAADI in the germline V gene. The CDR3 is 20 residues long. J lost 5 bases, V lost 7 bases, and 19 bases had no gene match. In DNA form, the CDR3 reads TGCGCCAGCACTTGGACCCCGGGCGGGGGGACTAGCGGGAGACACAATGAGCAGTTCTTC. The encoded protein is CASTWTPGGGTSGRHNEQFF.

The V call is TRBV5-4, the J call TRBJ2-3; 7 bases are shared with TRBD1. Losses at the gene ends were 6 bases for V and 0 bases for J; bases not matched to a gene: 13. The CDR3 spans 17 residues. Germline V CDR1 and CDR2: SGHNT, YYREEE (reference sequence). CDR3 in amino acids: CASNFDRAGWSTDTQYF. The CDR3 DNA reads as TGTGCCAGCAATTTCGACAGGGCAGGCTGGAGCACAGATACGCAGTATTTT.

For this clonotype: Just one base apart from a much larger clone, this may be a read error. This rearrangement joins TRBV6-2 or TRBV6-3 to TRBJ2-7, with TRBD1 matching 9 bases. Germline V lookup: CDR1 MNHEY, CDR2 SVGEGT. The CDR3 covers 15 residues. As DNA, the CDR3 is TGTGCCAGCAGCCCCGCAGCGGACAGGGGCAGGGAGCAGTGCTTC. Amino acids: CASSPAADRGREQCF.

The CDR3 nucleotides are TGTGCCAGCAGCCCCCCCGGGAGCGGGAGGGATACGCAGTATTTT. Translating gives CASSPPGSGRDTQYF. The rearrangement uses TRBV6-5 and TRBJ2-3, with 9 bases aligning to TRBD2. CDR1 is MNHEY and CDR2 is SVGAGI in the germline V gene. V was pared by 6 bases and J by 6 bases, with 10 bases of the junction left unmatched. This CDR3 has 15 amino acids.

For this clonotype: At one end the junction does not follow the germline gene, possibly because of a read error. The chain uses TRBV11-2 and TRBJ2-1, with D possibly called TRBD1 or TRBD2 (6 bases each). The CDR3 spans 14 residues. Germline V gene data show CDR1 as SGHAT and CDR2 as FQNNGV. CDR3: CGSSPQRGGTEQFF. The CDR3 DNA reads TGTGGCAGCAGCCCGCAAAGAGGGGGGACGGAGCAGTTCTTC. Complete variable domain (other parts from reference TRBV11-2 and TRBJ2-1): EAGVAQSPRYKIIEKRQSVAFWCNPISGHATLYWYQQILGQGPKLLIQFQNNGVVDDSQLPKDRFSAERLKGVDSTLKIQPAKLEDSAVYLCGSSPQRGGTEQFFGPGTRLTVL.

Ten or more counts support this clonotype. This rearrangement joins TRBV6-5 to TRBJ1-1; D gene unclear. From germline, CDR1 is MNHEY and CDR2 SVGAGI. The CDR3 spans 14 residues. Trimming cost V 2 bases and J 4 bases, with 11 bases left between them. The CDR3 reads CASSYAHGSTEAFF. Written as DNA, the CDR3 is TGTGCCAGCAGTTACGCGCACGGTAGCACTGAAGCTTTCTTT.

As regards this clonotype: Because it lacks the conserved phenylalanine or tryptophan at the end, this CDR3 is likely a read error. The DNA is omitted, as the CDR3 cannot be located on it reliably, and the CDR3 follows TCRdb's listing. This chain's CDR3 is CASSLASSRVYEHYL. The chain links TRBV11-2 to TRBJ2-7; TRBD2, the table's D call, was not compared with the DNA. Ends included, the CDR3 has 15 residues. From germline, CDR1 is SGHAT and CDR2 FQNNGV.

The gene calls are TRBV4-1 and TRBJ2-7, with TRBD1 matching 9 bases. V lost 4 bases to trimming and J lost 5 bases; unmatched junction nucleotides: 12. This CDR3 contains 16 residues. CDR1 is MGHRA, CDR2 YSYEKL, per germline. CDR3 sequence (DNA): TGCGCCAGCAGCCCCCATAAACCGGGACAGGGAGACGAGCAGTACTTC. Amino acids: CASSPHKPGQGDEQYF.

The chain joins TRBV6-5 to TRBJ2-7; no clear D. The germline CDR1 and CDR2 sequences are MNHEY and SVGAGI. The CDR3 loop spans 16 amino acids. V was shortened by 8 bases and J by 3 bases, with 23 bases between the two germline ends. The DNA of the CDR3 is TGTGCCAGCGGAACACTTGAACGGACCCGGAGCTACGAGCAGTACTTC. The encoded protein is CASGTLERTRSYEQYF.